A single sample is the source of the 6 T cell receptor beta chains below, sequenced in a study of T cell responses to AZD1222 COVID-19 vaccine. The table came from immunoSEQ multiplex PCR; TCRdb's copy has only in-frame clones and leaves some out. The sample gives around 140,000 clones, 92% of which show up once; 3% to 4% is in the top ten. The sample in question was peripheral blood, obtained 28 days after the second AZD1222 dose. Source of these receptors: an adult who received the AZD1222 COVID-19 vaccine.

The CDR3 DNA reads as TGTGCCAGTAGTCGGGGGGGGACACATCCCGAAAAACTGTTTTTT. This sequence encodes CASSRGGTHPEKLFF. V is TRBV19 and J is TRBJ1-4, with D possibly matching TRBD1 (6 bases). Germline V gives CDR1 LNHDA, CDR2 SQIVND (reference sequence). Trimming pared 5 bases from V and 8 bases from J, leaving 18 bases between. This CDR3 has 15 amino acids.

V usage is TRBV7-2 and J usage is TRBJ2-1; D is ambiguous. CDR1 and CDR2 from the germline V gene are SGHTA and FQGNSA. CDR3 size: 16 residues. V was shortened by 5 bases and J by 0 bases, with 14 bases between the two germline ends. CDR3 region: CASSDFYSPSYNEQFF. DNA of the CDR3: TGTGCCAGCAGCGACTTCTACTCTCCCTCCTACAATGAGCAGTTCTTC.

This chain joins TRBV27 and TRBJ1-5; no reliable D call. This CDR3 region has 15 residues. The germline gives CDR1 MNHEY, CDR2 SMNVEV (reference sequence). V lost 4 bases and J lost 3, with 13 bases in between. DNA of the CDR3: TGTGCCAGCAGTTCCCTTGACGGAATCAATCAGCCCCAGCATTTT. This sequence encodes CASSSLDGINQPQHF.

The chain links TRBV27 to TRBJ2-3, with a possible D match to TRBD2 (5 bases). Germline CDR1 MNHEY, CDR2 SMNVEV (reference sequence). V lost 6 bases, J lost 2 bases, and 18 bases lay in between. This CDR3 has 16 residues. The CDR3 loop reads CASRYLKSGATDTQYF. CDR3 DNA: TGTGCCAGCAGATACCTCAAAAGCGGAGCCACAGATACGCAGTATTTT.

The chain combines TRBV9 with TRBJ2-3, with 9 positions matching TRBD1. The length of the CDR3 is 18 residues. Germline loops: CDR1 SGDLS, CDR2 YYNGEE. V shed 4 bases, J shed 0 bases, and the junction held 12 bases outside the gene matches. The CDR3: CASSPGTGSWGSTDTQYF. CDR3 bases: TGTGCCAGCAGCCCCGGGACAGGGTCGTGGGGGAGCACAGATACGCAGTATTTT. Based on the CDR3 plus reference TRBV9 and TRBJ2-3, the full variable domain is DSGVTQTPKHLITATGQRVTLRCSPRSGDLSVYWYQQSLDQGLQFLIQYYNGEERAKGNILERFSAQQFPDLHSELNLSSLELGDSALYFCASSPGTGSWGSTDTQYFGPGTRLTVL.

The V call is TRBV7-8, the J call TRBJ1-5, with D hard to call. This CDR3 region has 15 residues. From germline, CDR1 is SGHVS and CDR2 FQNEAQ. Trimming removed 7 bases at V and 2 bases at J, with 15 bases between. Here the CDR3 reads CASTAVEGGNQPQHF. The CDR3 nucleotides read TGTGCCAGCACCGCCGTCGAGGGTGGCAATCAGCCCCAGCATTTT. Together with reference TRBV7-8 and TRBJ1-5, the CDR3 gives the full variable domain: GAGVSQSPRYKVAKRGQDVALRCDPISGHVSLFWYQQALGQGPEFLTYFQNEAQLDKSGLPSDRFFAERPEGSVSTLKIQRTQQEDSAVYLCASTAVEGGNQPQHFGDGTRLSIL.